This TCR beta chain was observed in a study of blood T cell repertoires in COVID-19. Study as a whole: Donors in the United States, Italy and Spain gave samples during acute or convalescent COVID-19. PBMCs, B-cell-depleted T cells, or T cells were the source of the cDNA or gDNA that made up the material.

Original processing notes: Reference gene primer amplification in the assay estimated nucleated cell counts. Libraries were prepared by immunoSEQ multiplex PCR; TCRdb keeps only in-frame clonotypes and omits some of them. V and J calls and clone size follow that table, whereas D and trimming were derived from the DNA. The data show approximately 94,000 clones, more than 75% seen once. J gave up 7 bases and V 4 bases, and 8 bases lay outside the gene matches. This CDR3 spans 17 amino acids. CDR1 is SGHVS and CDR2 is FNYEAQ in the germline V gene. The sample taken for sequencing was peripheral blood. This receptor was identified in a woman aged 80 or over with active COVID-19. This sequence joins TRBV7-6 and TRBJ2-3; TRBD2 aligns across 16 bases. The CDR3 here is CASSSGTSGRAVHTQYF. The CDR3 DNA sequence: TGTGCCAGCAGCTCCGGGACTAGCGGGAGGGCCGTACATACGCAGTATTTT.